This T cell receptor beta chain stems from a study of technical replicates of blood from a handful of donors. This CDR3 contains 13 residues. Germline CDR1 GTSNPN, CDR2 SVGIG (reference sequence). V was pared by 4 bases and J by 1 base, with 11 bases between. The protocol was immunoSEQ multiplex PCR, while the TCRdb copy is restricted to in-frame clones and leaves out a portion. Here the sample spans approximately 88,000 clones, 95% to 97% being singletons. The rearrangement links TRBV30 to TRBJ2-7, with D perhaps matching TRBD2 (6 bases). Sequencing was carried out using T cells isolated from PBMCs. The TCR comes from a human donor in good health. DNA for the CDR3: TGTGCCTGGACCGGGGAGGCGTCCTACGAGCAGTACTTC. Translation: CAWTGEASYEQYF.